This T cell receptor beta chain derives from a study of blood T cell repertoires in COVID-19. Sequencing used immunoSEQ multiplex PCR; TCRdb keeps in-frame clones, though not all of them. The sample lists 90,000 to 120,000 clones; 84% were seen once. Unmatched junction bases numbered 8, after V lost 1 base and J lost 5 bases. The CDR3 runs 16 residues. Germline V gives CDR1 LNHDA, CDR2 SQIVND (reference sequence). The sample taken for sequencing was peripheral blood. The rearrangement links TRBV19 to TRBJ2-5, with 9 nucleotides matching TRBD1. This clonotype was sampled from a human donor in a cohort sampled during active COVID-19. The CDR3 DNA reads as TGTGCCAGTAGTATAGGCGTGACAGGGGGTAGGGAGACCCAGTACTTC. It is translated as CASSIGVTGGRETQYF.